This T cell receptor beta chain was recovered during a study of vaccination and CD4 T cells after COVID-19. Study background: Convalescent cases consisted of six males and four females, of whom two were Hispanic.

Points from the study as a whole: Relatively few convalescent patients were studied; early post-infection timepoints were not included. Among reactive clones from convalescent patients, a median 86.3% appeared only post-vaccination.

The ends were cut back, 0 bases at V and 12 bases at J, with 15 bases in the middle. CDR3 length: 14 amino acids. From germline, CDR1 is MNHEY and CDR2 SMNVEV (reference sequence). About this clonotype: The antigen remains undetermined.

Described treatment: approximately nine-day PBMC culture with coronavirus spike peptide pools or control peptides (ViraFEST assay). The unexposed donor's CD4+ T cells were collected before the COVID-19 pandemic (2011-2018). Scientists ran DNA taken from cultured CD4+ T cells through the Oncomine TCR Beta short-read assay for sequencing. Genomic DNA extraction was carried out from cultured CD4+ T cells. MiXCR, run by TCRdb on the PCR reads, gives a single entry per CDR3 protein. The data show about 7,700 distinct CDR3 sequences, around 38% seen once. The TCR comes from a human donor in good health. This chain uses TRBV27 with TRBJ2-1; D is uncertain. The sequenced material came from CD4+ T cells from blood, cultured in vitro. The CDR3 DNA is TGTGCCAGCAGTTTATCAGGGTCCTCTCTAGGGCAGTTCTTC. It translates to CASSLSGSSLGQFF.